Each of the 11 T cell receptor delta chains below was sequenced from the same sample in a study of γδ T cells in repeated Plasmodium falciparum infection. TCRdb reprocessed the multiplex PCR reads using CATT. The sample carries around 50,000 delta-chain clones, about 2% recorded once. Flow sorting of PBMC yielded separate Vgamma9/Vdelta2+ and Vdelta2-negative gammadelta T cell populations for bulk repertoire analysis. Sequencing was carried out using gamma-delta T cells from blood. The receptor source for this set is a pool of human donors (malaria-infected and uninfected, not separated).

This clone was detected only a few times. The protein held in TCRdb is that of a much larger clone and does not match this DNA's translation at residue 16, likely because of a read error; the protein shown is translated from the DNA. The chain combines TRDV1 with TRDJ1; TRDD3 is a possible D gene (5 bases). Here the J gene came from matching the DNA to germline, since TCRdb omits it. This CDR3 has 28 amino acids. Trimming removed 0 bases at V and 7 bases at J, with 54 bases between. The germline V gene encodes CDR1 TSWWSYY and CDR2 QGS. CDR3 residues: CALGELSHEAPVPGRAYWPPGVSIKLIF. The CDR3 DNA reads TGTGCTCTTGGGGAACTCTCTCACGAGGCCCCCGTCCCAGGACGCGCTTACTGGCCTCCCGGTGTATCGATTAAACTCATCTTT.

This clone was observed at least ten times. The rearrangement joins TRDV1 to TRDJ1; 8 bases line up with TRDD2. The J gene, not given by TCRdb, was assigned here from a germline match of the nucleotide sequence. V lost 4 bases to trimming and J lost 0 bases; unmatched junction nucleotides: 40. CDR3 length: 27 residues. The V gene's germline CDR1 is TSWWSYY and CDR2 QGS. The CDR3 nucleotides are TGTGCTCTTGGGGGATCCAATGCTTCCTACGTGATGGGCGGGTCACGCGGGACTGGACGAAACACCGATAAACTCATCTTT. Amino acid sequence: CALGGSNASYVMGGSRGTGRNTDKLIF.

In its sample, this clone was seen many times. This sequence is one base from a far larger clone and is likely a read error. Other DNA sequences of this sample code for an identical CDR3. J is TRDJ1 and V is TRAV36/DV7; the D gene is possibly TRDD3 (6 bases). Matching the DNA to germline supplied the J gene, which TCRdb does not give. Per germline, CDR1 VTNFRS and CDR2 LTSSGIE (reference sequence). This CDR3 is 19 amino acids long. The V and J ends lost 4 bases and 0 bases respectively, with 28 bases between them. The CDR3 coding sequence is TGTGCTGTGCTTGCCCTACGATGGGGATCGCCGACCTACACCGATAAACTCATCTTT. Its translation: CAVLALRWGSPTYTDKLIF.

In this sample, this clone turned up a few times. This DNA translates differently at residue 4 from the TCRdb protein, which is that of a much larger clone; a read error is likely, and the protein shown is the DNA's own translation. The chain links TRDV3 to TRDJ1, with 10 bases lining up with TRDD3. The J gene is absent in TCRdb and was assigned here via DNA matching to germline. Losses at the gene ends were 4 bases for V and 0 bases for J; bases not matched to a gene: 26. This CDR3 contains 21 residues. Germline CDR1 and CDR2: TVYSNPD and GDNSRS (reference sequence). CDR3 region: CAWRSTRRYWGIPSNTDKLIF. The CDR3 DNA follows: TGTGCCTGGAGGTCGACGAGGAGGTACTGGGGGATCCCCTCCAACACCGATAAACTCATCTTT. Based on the CDR3 plus reference TRDV3 and TRDJ1, the full variable domain is CDKVTQSSPDQTVASGSEVVLLCTYDTVYSNPDLFWYRIRPDYSFQFVFYGDNSRSEGADFTQGRFSVKHILTQKAFHLVISPVRTEDSATYYCAWRSTRRYWGIPSNTDKLIFGKGTRVTVEP.

The table lists this clone with many counts. A far larger clone is one nucleotide away, so this likely arose from a read error. This same CDR3 is encoded by further DNA sequences in the sample. The chain couples TRDV3 to TRDJ1, with D possibly TRDD3 on 5 matching bases. The CDR3 sequence is 13 residues long. Germline V gene sequence: CDR1 TVYSNPD, CDR2 GDNSRS (reference sequence). The CDR3 reads CASGDTRVDKLIF. The CDR3 DNA is TGTGCCTCCGGGGACACCCGGGTCGATAAGCTCATCTTT.

At least ten counts were recorded for this clone. The protein held in TCRdb is that of a much larger clone and does not match this DNA's translation at residue 3, likely because of a read error; the protein shown is translated from the DNA. J is TRDJ1 and V is TRDV1; 9 positions match TRDD3. Because TCRdb records no J gene, it was assigned here through a match of the DNA to germline. There are 23 residues in the CDR3. Per germline, CDR1 TSWWSYY and CDR2 QGS. As DNA, the CDR3 is TGTGCTCCTGGGGAACAAGTTTTCCTTTCATTTCCACTGGGGGACCGTTGCACCGATAAACTCATCTTT. This sequence encodes CAPGEQVFLSFPLGDRCTDKLIF.

To note about this clone: TCRdb assigns this DNA the protein of a much larger clone, which departs from its translation at residue 11; this likely reflects a read error, and the protein shown comes from translating the DNA. The rearrangement joins TRDV2 to TRDJ1; 7 bases agree with TRDD3. The CDR3 is 16 amino acids. V was pared by 0 bases and J by 3 bases, with 9 bases of the junction left unmatched. Germline V gene sequence: CDR1 GEAIGNYY, CDR2 EKD. The CDR3 DNA reads TGTGCCTGTGACACCGTGGGGGAACCTGTCGCCGATAAACTCATCTTT. It specifies CACDTVGEPVADKLIF.

Many counts were recorded for this clone. A far larger clone is one base from this, pointing to a likely read error. Other DNA sequences from this sample encode an identical CDR3 as well. The J gene has no call, while the V gene is TRDV3; no DNA check was done on the table's D call, TRDD3. Germline CDR1 and CDR2: TVYSNPD and GDNSRS (reference sequence). The CDR3 totals 21 residues. The CDR3: CAFPRGLPRNWGIVATDKLIF. For the CDR3, the DNA is TGTGCCTTCCCGCGGGGCCTTCCCCGAAACTGGGGGATAGTAGCGACCGATAAACTTATCTTT.

This clone was detected ten times or more. With a far larger clone one base away, a read error is the likely cause. This sample also contains other DNA sequences that code for the same CDR3. This rearrangement joins TRDV3 to TRDJ1; TRDD3 agrees at 8 bases. The CDR3 consists of 18 residues. CDR1 and CDR2 from the germline V gene are TVYSNPD and GDNSRS (reference sequence). With V trimmed by 4 bases and J by 8 bases, 27 bases remained unmatched. CDR3 residues: CAYLAFHQGPNWGPKLIF. The CDR3 nucleotides are TGTGCCTATTTGGCCTTCCACCAAGGACCTAACTGGGGGCCCAAACTCATCTTT.

Remarks on this clone: With a far larger clone one base away, a read error is the likely cause. Other DNA sequences of this sample code for an identical CDR3. This chain connects TRDV2 to TRDJ1, with TRDD3 identical over 13 bases. The J gene, left out of TCRdb, was set here by checking the DNA against germline. Germline assignment: CDR1 GEAIGNYY and CDR2 EKD. CDR3 size: 20 residues. For the CDR3, the DNA is TGCGCCTGTGACACCCCTTTACTGGGGGATACGGTCATTGACACCGATAAACTCATCTTT. The encoded protein is CACDTPLLGDTVIDTDKLIF.

About this clone: TCRdb assigns this DNA the protein of a much larger clone, which departs from its translation at residue 5; this likely reflects a read error, and the protein shown comes from translating the DNA. This chain joins TRDV1 and TRDJ1; 11 bases fit TRDD3. Germline V gene sequence: CDR1 TSWWSYY, CDR2 QGS. J gave up 4 bases and V 6 bases, and 7 bases lay outside the gene matches. The CDR3 is made up of 15 amino acids. The CDR3 DNA is TGTGCTCTTGGTTTTGGGGGATACGAAGACGATAAACTCATCTTT. This sequence encodes CALGFGGYEDDKLIF.